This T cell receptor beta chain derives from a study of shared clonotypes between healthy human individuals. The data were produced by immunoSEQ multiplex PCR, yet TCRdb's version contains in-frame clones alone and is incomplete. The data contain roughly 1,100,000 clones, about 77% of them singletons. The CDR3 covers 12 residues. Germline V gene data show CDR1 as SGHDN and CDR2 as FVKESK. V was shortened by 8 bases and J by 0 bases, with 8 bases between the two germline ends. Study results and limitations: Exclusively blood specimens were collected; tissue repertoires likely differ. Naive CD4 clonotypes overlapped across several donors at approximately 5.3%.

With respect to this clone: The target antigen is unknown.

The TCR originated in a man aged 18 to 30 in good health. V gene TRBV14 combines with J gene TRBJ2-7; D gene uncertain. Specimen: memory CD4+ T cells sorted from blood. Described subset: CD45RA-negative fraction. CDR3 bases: TGTGCCAGCGGGCGAAGCTCCTACGAGCAGTACTTC. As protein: CASGRSSYEQYF.